Given below is one T cell receptor beta chain in context. J was trimmed by 9 bases and V by 4 bases; bases with no gene match: 10. Germline lookup yields CDR1 KGHDR and CDR2 SFDVKD. The CDR3 length is 15 residues. The data were taken from a study of blood T cell repertoires in COVID-19. In the study overall: Samples came from the United States, Italy and Spain, spanning acute and convalescent COVID-19. PBMCs, B-cell-depleted T cells, or T cells were the source of the cDNA or gDNA that made up the material.

In the original analysis: Reference gene primer amplification yielded estimated nucleated cell counts. TCRdb's copy holds only in-frame clones and misses some; the assay was immunoSEQ multiplex PCR. V, J and clone size were drawn from that table, and D and trimming were deduced from the DNA. The table lists over 80,000 clones, around 87% of them singletons. This clonotype was obtained from a human donor in a cohort sampled during active COVID-19. The chain has TRBV24-1 and TRBJ2-7; TRBD2 aligns across 11 bases. The source material was peripheral blood. For the CDR3, the DNA is TGTGCCACCAGTGACCCCGGGACTAGCGGTGGATGGCAGTACTTC. Translating it yields CATSDPGTSGGWQYF.